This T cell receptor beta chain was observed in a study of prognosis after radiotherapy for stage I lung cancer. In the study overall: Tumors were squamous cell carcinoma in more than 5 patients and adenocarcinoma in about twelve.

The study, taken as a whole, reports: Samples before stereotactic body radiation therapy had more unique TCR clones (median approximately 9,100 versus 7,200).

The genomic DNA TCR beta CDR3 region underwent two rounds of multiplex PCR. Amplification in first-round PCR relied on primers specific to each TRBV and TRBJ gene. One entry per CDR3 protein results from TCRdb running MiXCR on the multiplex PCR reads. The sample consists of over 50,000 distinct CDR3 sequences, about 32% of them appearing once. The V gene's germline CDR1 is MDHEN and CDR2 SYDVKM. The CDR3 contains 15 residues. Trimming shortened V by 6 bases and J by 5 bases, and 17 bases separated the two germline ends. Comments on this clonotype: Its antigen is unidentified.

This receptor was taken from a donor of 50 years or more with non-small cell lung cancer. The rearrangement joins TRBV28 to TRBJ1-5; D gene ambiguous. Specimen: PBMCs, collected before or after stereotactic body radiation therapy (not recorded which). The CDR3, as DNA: TGTGCCAGCAGCCCCAGTGGTGGGTATTATCAGCCCCAGCATTTT. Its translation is CASSPSGGYYQPQHF.